This T cell receptor (beta chain) was captured in a study of T cells in Graves' hyperthyroidism and ophthalmopathy. Study background: It was at initial diagnosis, before any treatment, that peripheral blood was collected.

An absence of ophthalmopathy progression within 18 months meant stable Graves' hyperthyroidism. Study outcomes and limitations: A model built on 13 V-J features separated ophthalmopathy from stable hyperthyroidism.

The CDR3 regions of TCR beta were amplified from RNA transcripts. A first-round RT-PCR of the TCR CDR3 used the HTBI primer set. TCRdb re-derived calls from the multiplex PCR reads in MiXCR, one entry per CDR3 protein. Seen here are under 350,000 distinct CDR3 sequences, around a sixth observed once, and the top ten hold around 54%. There are 15 residues in the CDR3. Concerning this clonotype: No antigen is known for it.

This TCR came from a woman in her forties or fifties with Graves' hyperthyroidism. The sequenced sample consisted of blood. The chain joins TRBV3-2 to TRBJ1-2; TRBD1 is the table's D call and was not checked against the DNA. TRBV3-2 is reported as a pseudogene. In nucleotides, the CDR3 is TGTGCCAGCAGCCAAGGGACGACAGGGACGGGTGGCTACACCTTC. This codes for CASSQGTTGTGGYTF.